This is a list of T cell receptor beta chains from one sample in a study of PD-1 blockade in classical Hodgkin lymphoma. Measured with immunoSEQ multiplex PCR; TCRdb has only the in-frame clones, and not every one. The repertoire holds about 47,000 clones, with roughly 90% as singletons. The starting material was peripheral blood mononuclear cells (PBMCs), obtained before the fourth cycle of nivolumab. The receptors were gathered from a human donor with classical Hodgkin lymphoma. Each CDR3 is given with its conserved first and last residue. The D gene is left open where the match is weak. Clone sizes are given selectively: once, few, many, or a class where the clone is expanded.

D: -
size: once
J: TRBJ2-7
V: TRBV6-6
CDR3: CASRVRDGSYEQYF
DNA: TGTGCCAGCAGAGTCCGGGACGGATCCTACGAGCAGTACTTC

D: -
size: -
J: TRBJ1-1
V: TRBV5-1
CDR3: CASSLAPGTNTEAFF
DNA: TGCGCCAGCAGCTTGGCTCCAGGGACGAACACTGAAGCTTTCTTT

D: -
size: -
J: TRBJ1-5
V: TRBV2
CDR3: CASSEKGQFQPQHF
DNA: TGTGCCAGCAGTGAAAAGGGTCAGTTCCAGCCCCAGCATTTT

D: TRBD1
size: -
J: TRBJ1-5
V: TRBV6-1
CDR3: CASSDPGQGRGEPQHF
DNA: TGTGCCAGCAGTGACCCGGGACAGGGGCGAGGAGAGCCCCAGCATTTT

D: -
size: -
J: TRBJ2-2
V: TRBV4-1
CDR3: CASSQDYRVLHTGELFF
DNA: TGCGCCAGCAGCCAAGATTACAGGGTACTCCACACCGGGGAGCTGTTTTTT

D: TRBD2
size: -
J: TRBJ2-7
V: TRBV5-1
CDR3: CASALGLAGLYEQYF
DNA: TGCGCCAGCGCTCTGGGACTAGCGGGCCTCTACGAGCAGTACTTC

D: TRBD2
size: -
J: TRBJ2-7
V: TRBV11-2
CDR3: CASSHPGGVEQYF
DNA: TGTGCCAGCAGCCACCCCGGGGGGGTCGAGCAGTACTTC

D: -
size: -
J: TRBJ1-4
V: TRBV27
CDR3: CASSSGRGANEKLFF
DNA: TGTGCCAGCAGTTCAGGACGGGGGGCTAATGAAAAACTGTTTTTT

D: -
size: -
J: TRBJ1-2
V: TRBV19
CDR3: CASSPPDSTNYGYTF
DNA: TGTGCCAGTAGTCCCCCTGACAGTACTAACTATGGCTACACCTTC

D: -
size: -
J: TRBJ1-2
V: TRBV28
CDR3: CASNGLNYGYTF
DNA: TGTGCCAGTAACGGACTGAACTATGGCTACACCTTC

D: -
size: -
J: TRBJ2-7
V: TRBV18
CDR3: CASSPVRPALAPSEQYF
DNA: TGTGCCAGCTCACCAGTACGCCCGGCACTCGCTCCTAGCGAGCAGTACTTC

D: TRBD1
size: -
J: TRBJ1-1
V: TRBV9
CDR3: CASSLRAGGNTEAFF
DNA: TGTGCCAGCAGCCTACGTGCAGGGGGGAACACTGAAGCTTTCTTT

D: -
size: -
J: TRBJ2-5
V: TRBV6-5
CDR3: CATGGGSGTQYF
DNA: TGTGCCACCGGAGGGGGTTCGGGGACCCAGTACTTC

D: TRBD1
size: -
J: TRBJ1-5
V: TRBV28
CDR3: CASSPGTGLDQPQHF
DNA: TGTGCCAGCAGCCCCGGGACAGGCCTCGATCAGCCCCAGCATTTT

D: TRBD1
size: -
J: TRBJ2-7
V: TRBV11-2
CDR3: CASSSSGQAYEQYF
DNA: TGTGCCAGCAGCTCCTCGGGACAGGCCTACGAGCAGTACTTC

D: -
size: -
J: TRBJ2-4
V: TRBV23-1
CDR3: CASSQSERGWGNIQYF
DNA: TGCGCCAGCAGTCAATCGGAGAGGGGATGGGGAAACATTCAGTACTTC

D: TRBD2
size: -
J: TRBJ2-5
V: TRBV6-5
CDR3: CATRTSEVETQYF
DNA: TGTGCCACCAGGACTAGCGAGGTCGAGACCCAGTACTTC

D: TRBD2
size: -
J: TRBJ2-7
V: TRBV30
CDR3: CAWNRGLTSGRFDEQYF
DNA: TGTGCCTGGAACCGGGGACTTACTAGCGGGAGATTTGACGAGCAGTACTTC

D: TRBD2
size: -
J: TRBJ2-5
V: TRBV7-3
CDR3: CASSQGLAGGPQETQYF
DNA: TGTGCCAGCAGCCAGGGACTAGCGGGAGGGCCCCAAGAGACCCAGTACTTC

D: -
size: -
J: TRBJ2-2
V: TRBV29-1
CDR3: CGSGVHSNTGELFF
DNA: TGCGGCTCTGGGGTTCACTCGAACACCGGGGAGCTGTTTTTT

D: -
size: -
J: TRBJ2-5
V: TRBV7-9
CDR3: CASSIGETQYF
DNA: TGTGCCAGCAGTATAGGGGAGACCCAGTACTTC

D: -
size: -
J: TRBJ2-7
V: TRBV6-5
CDR3: CASSYSRGGYEQYF
DNA: TGTGCCAGCAGTTACTCGCGTGGGGGTTACGAGCAGTACTTC

D: -
size: -
J: TRBJ1-3
V: TRBV5-1
CDR3: CASSLGATGAVGNTIYF
DNA: TGCGCCAGCAGCTTGGGGGCAACGGGGGCGGTTGGAAACACCATATATTTT

D: -
size: -
J: TRBJ2-1
V: TRBV5-1
CDR3: CASSPPGRAYNEQFF
DNA: TGCGCCAGCAGCCCCCCCGGAAGGGCCTACAATGAGCAGTTCTTC

D: -
size: -
J: TRBJ1-2
V: TRBV4-1
CDR3: CASSQGRRGTNYGYTF
DNA: TGCGCCAGCAGCCAAGGTCGCAGGGGAACTAACTATGGCTACACCTTC

D: TRBD1
size: few
J: TRBJ2-2
V: TRBV5-1
CDR3: CASRLMMTGGNTGELFF
DNA: TGCGCCAGCAGACTAATGATGACAGGGGGTAACACCGGGGAGCTGTTTTTT

D: TRBD1
size: -
J: TRBJ2-5
V: TRBV29-1
CDR3: CSIGQGGPETQYF
DNA: TGCAGCATCGGACAGGGGGGGCCAGAGACCCAGTACTTC

D: TRBD1
size: -
J: TRBJ2-1
V: TRBV27
CDR3: CASSFRAGGTNEQFF
DNA: TGTGCCAGCAGTTTTAGGGCAGGGGGTACGAATGAGCAGTTCTTC

D: -
size: -
J: TRBJ1-5
V: TRBV28
CDR3: CATSGQNNQPQHF
DNA: TGTGCCACCTCGGGACAAAACAATCAGCCCCAGCATTTT

D: -
size: -
J: TRBJ2-7
V: TRBV18
CDR3: CASSPSMTSYEQYF
DNA: TGTGCCAGCTCACCATCTATGACTTCCTACGAGCAGTACTTC

D: -
size: few
J: TRBJ2-3
V: TRBV2
CDR3: CASSDRDTVRYF
DNA: TGTGCCAGCAGTGATCGGGATACGGTTCGGTATTTT

D: -
size: -
J: TRBJ1-6
V: TRBV9
CDR3: CASSANWGPVFAPLHF
DNA: TGTGCCAGCAGCGCAAATTGGGGACCGGTTTTCGCACCCCTCCACTTT

D: -
size: -
J: TRBJ1-4
V: TRBV19
CDR3: CASASDGATNEKLFF
DNA: TGTGCCAGTGCGAGCGACGGGGCAACTAATGAAAAACTGTTTTTT